These T cell receptor beta chains were read from a single sample in a study of technical replicates of blood from several donors. Produced via immunoSEQ multiplex PCR; TCRdb's table is partial and in-frame only. The table shows 55,000 to 75,000 clones, with 75% to 95% occurring only once. Sequenced: PBMCs. The receptors stem from a human donor in good health. Some clones in this sample may be carry-over from other donors' samples. CDR3s include the opening cysteine and the closing phenylalanine or tryptophan. Not every row has a clone size; where given, it reads once, few, many or a size class.

>12|TRBJ1-1|TRBV19|.
CASRTPNTEAFF
>16|TRBJ2-2|TRBV7-6|few
CASSPTSGSYTGELFF
>15|TRBJ2-7|TRBV6-5|.
CASSYSTGTTDEQYF
>15|TRBJ2-1|TRBV7-9|.
CASSRPRDTYNEQFF
>13|TRBJ1-5|TRBV6-5|.
CASTTGGGQPQHF
>14|TRBJ1-6|TRBV6-1|.
CASSEGAVGAPLHF
>13|TRBJ1-4|TRBV25-1|.
CASSEYSNEKLFF
>16|TRBJ1-3|TRBV4-3|few
CASSQDRSLSGNTIYF
>16|TRBJ2-4|TRBV27|.
CASSPGQGLAKNIQYF
>15|TRBJ1-4|TRBV6-5|.
CASSKGDRSVEKLFF
>15|TRBJ2-7|TRBV5-6|.
CASTWGGTFGNKQYF
>16|TRBJ2-7|TRBV30|.
CAWSVLRRDSPYEQYF
>18|TRBJ2-3|TRBV5-1|.
CASSLYSLISPSTDTQYF
>14|TRBJ1-5|TRBV2|.
CASSLDRNNQPQHF
>14|TRBJ1-2|TRBV9|.
CASSPNVGQSGYTF
>13|TRBJ1-1|TRBV9|.
CASSSGQGREAFF
>13|TRBJ2-5|TRBV11-2|.
CASSRDSRETQYF
>12|TRBJ1-2|TRBV30|.
CAREQGNYGYTF
>15|TRBJ2-7|TRBV6-1|.
CASSEGIYRRDEQYF
>17|TRBJ2-6|TRBV18|.
CASSPGTPTSGANVLTF
>15|TRBJ1-2|TRBV19|.
CASSTRQGANYGYTF
>16|TRBJ2-1|TRBV5-6|.
CASSSRAGGAVWQQFF
>11|TRBJ1-1|TRBV25-1|.
CASSVGPEAFF